These 19 T cell receptor beta chains were all obtained from the same sample, sequenced in a study of cytomegalovirus exposure and HLA in healthy donors. PCR primers comprised 60 Vbeta and 13 Jbeta primers. Assay: immunoSEQ multiplex PCR; the TCRdb copy retains only in-frame clones and omits some. The sample contains a few hundred thousand clones, approximately 81% of which appear only once. The specimen was PBMCs. Receptor source: a woman aged 60 to 75 in good health and CMV-seropositive.

This chain links TRBV27 with TRBJ2-7; 7 bases align to TRBD2. Germline CDR1 MNHEY, CDR2 SMNVEV (reference sequence). This CDR3 spans 16 amino acids. V lost 5 bases and J lost 2; bases outside the gene matches: 12. The CDR3 loop reads CASSGNLGTTAYEQYF. As DNA, the CDR3 is TGTGCCAGCAGTGGCAACCTCGGGACTACAGCCTACGAGCAGTACTTC.

The V and J genes are TRBV4-1 and TRBJ2-1, with D unclear. CDR3 length: 16 residues. Looked up from germline, CDR1 is MGHRA and CDR2 is YSYEKL. Trimming took 0 bases from V and 4 from J, leaving 13 bases between them. The DNA of the CDR3 is TGCGCCAGCAGCCAAGATACCGTGGCCTTATACAATGAGCAGTTCTTC. Translation gives CASSQDTVALYNEQFF.

J is TRBJ2-7 and V is TRBV18; unclear D gene. Germline V gives CDR1 KGHSH, CDR2 LQKENI. Trimming pared 2 bases from V and 4 bases from J, leaving 6 bases between. The CDR3 consists of 12 residues. The CDR3 spells CASSPERYEQYF. The CDR3 DNA follows: TGTGCCAGCTCACCAGAGAGGTACGAGCAGTACTTC. Using reference TRBV18 and TRBJ2-7 for the parts outside the CDR3, the full variable domain is NAGVMQNPRHLVRRRGQEARLRCSPMKGHSHVYWYRQLPEEGLKFMVYLQKENIIDESGMPKERFSAEFPKEGPSILRIQQVVRGDSAAYFCASSPERYEQYFGPGTRLTVT.

The V gene is TRBV19, the J gene TRBJ2-6; weak D call: TRBD1 (5 bases). The CDR3 length is 14 residues. Germline CDR1 is LNHDA and CDR2 is SQIVND (reference sequence). V was pared by 6 bases and J by 0 bases, with 6 bases between. In DNA, the CDR3 is TGTGCCAGTAGCGACAGCTCTGGGGCCAACGTCCTGACTTTC. This encodes CASSDSSGANVLTF.

This clone was recorded only once. Compared with germline, one end of the junction differs, possibly owing to a read error. This sample includes further DNA sequences coding for the same CDR3. The chain combines TRBV18 with TRBJ2-4; 7 bases align to TRBD1. CDR1 and CDR2 (germline): KGHSH, LQKENI. The CDR3 sequence is 16 residues long. CDR3 residues: CASSPTGEERKNIQYF. The CDR3 coding sequence is TGTGCCAGCTCACCCACAGGGGAAGAAAGGAAAAACATTCAATACTTC.

This chain uses TRBV5-1 with TRBJ1-4, with 7 nucleotides matching TRBD1. The V and J ends lost 1 base and 5 bases, in that order; junction bases with no gene match: 5. CDR1 and CDR2 (germline): SGHRS, YFSETQ. The CDR3 covers 15 residues. The CDR3 DNA reads as TGCGCCAGCAGCTTGTCCGGGACAGAAAATGAAAAACTGTTTTTT. Its translation: CASSLSGTENEKLFF. The entire variable domain, with the rest obtained from reference TRBV5-1 and TRBJ1-4, is as follows: KAGVTQTPRYLIKTRGQQVTLSCSPISGHRSVSWYQQTPGQGLQFLFEYFSETQRNKGNFPGRFSGRQFSNSRSEMNVSTLELGDSALYLCASSLSGTENEKLFFGSGTQLSVL.

The rearrangement joins TRBV2 to TRBJ1-1, with 10 bases matching TRBD1. Losses at the gene ends were 6 bases for V and 7 bases for J; bases not matched to a gene: 2. Germline V lookup: CDR1 SNHLY, CDR2 FYNNEI. CDR3 length equals 12 residues. CDR3 sequence reads: CASRTGGIEAFF. Here the CDR3 DNA reads TGTGCCAGCAGGACAGGGGGCATTGAAGCTTTCTTT. The full variable domain, its missing parts supplied by reference TRBV2 and TRBJ1-1, is EPEVTQTPSHQVTQMGQEVILRCVPISNHLYFYWYRQILGQKVEFLVSFYNNEISEKSEIFDDQFSVERPDGSNFTLKIRSTKLEDSAMYFCASRTGGIEAFFGQGTRLTVV.

Comments on this clone: The same CDR3 arises from other DNA sequences in this sample as well. V is TRBV2 and J is TRBJ2-7; 8 nucleotides align to TRBD1. The CDR3 has 14 residues. Losses at the gene ends were 2 bases for V and 2 bases for J; bases not matched to a gene: 2. Per germline, CDR1 SNHLY and CDR2 FYNNEI. CDR3 in DNA: TGTGCCAGCAGTGAACGCAGGGGGCCCTACGAGCAGTACTTC. Residues: CASSERRGPYEQYF.

This chain links TRBV18 with TRBJ1-5, with D perhaps TRBD1 (5 bases). From germline, CDR1 is KGHSH and CDR2 LQKENI. V was shortened by 4 bases and J by 7 bases, with 11 bases between the two germline ends. The CDR3 spans 13 residues. CDR3 sequence (DNA): TGTGCCAGCTCACTTCAGGGTGACCAGCCCCAGCATTTT. Its protein is CASSLQGDQPQHF.

Only a few counts were recorded for this clone. This chain connects TRBV5-4 to TRBJ1-1; maybe TRBD1 (6 bases). V lost 4 bases and J 5 bases, leaving 12 bases between the germline ends. The V gene's germline CDR1 is SGHNT and CDR2 YYREEE (reference sequence). This CDR3 has 13 amino acids. The CDR3 spells CASSTRGGTEAFF. The DNA of the CDR3 is TGTGCCAGCAGCACCAGGGGAGGGACTGAAGCTTTCTTT. Full variable domain (missing parts from reference TRBV5-4 and TRBJ1-1): ETGVTQSPTHLIKTRGQQVTLRCSSQSGHNTVSWYQQALGQGPQFIFQYYREEENGRGNFPPRFSGLQFPNYSSELNVNALELDDSALYLCASSTRGGTEAFFGQGTRLTVV.

The chain combines TRBV4-1 with TRBJ1-2; D is undetermined. Germline V CDR1 and CDR2: MGHRA, YSYEKL. V was cut by 3 bases and J by 7 bases, with 12 bases left in between. The CDR3 runs 13 residues. CDR3 sequence (DNA): TGCGCCAGCAGCCAGCGGGGAGTATCTGGCTACACCTTC. Translating it yields CASSQRGVSGYTF.

The chain recombines TRBV11-2 with TRBJ1-2, with unresolved D. CDR3 length: 15 amino acids. Germline V gives CDR1 SGHAT, CDR2 FQNNGV. The ends were cut back, 1 base at V and 2 bases at J, with 11 bases in the middle. CDR3: CASSLALFLNYGYTF. CDR3 DNA sequence: TGTGCCAGCAGCTTAGCCCTCTTTCTGAACTATGGCTACACCTTC.

This chain connects TRBV5-6 to TRBJ2-7; D unresolved. The CDR3 runs to 12 residues. V lost 3 bases and J 0 bases, leaving 4 bases between the germline ends. Germline assignment: CDR1 SGHDT and CDR2 YYEEEE. The CDR3 is CASSSISYEQYF. The CDR3 bases are TGTGCCAGCAGCTCTATCTCCTACGAGCAGTACTTC. The full variable domain, in which reference TRBV5-6 and TRBJ2-7 provide the parts outside the CDR3, is DAGVTQSPTHLIKTRGQQVTLRCSPKSGHDTVSWYQQALGQGPQFIFQYYEEEERQRGNFPDRFSGHQFPNYSSELNVNALLLGDSALYLCASSSISYEQYFGPGTRLTVT.

The chain combines TRBV4-1 with TRBJ1-2; D is possibly TRBD1 (5 bases). Trimming took 0 bases from V and 7 from J, leaving 12 bases between them. The CDR3 runs 14 residues. Germline V gene sequence: CDR1 MGHRA, CDR2 YSYEKL. Written as DNA, the CDR3 is TGCGCCAGCAGCCAAGAGTTGGGGGGATTTGGCTACACCTTC. Protein: CASSQELGGFGYTF.

This rearrangement joins TRBV6-5 to TRBJ1-2; 9 bases agree with TRBD1. With V trimmed by 6 bases and J by 7 bases, 9 bases remained unmatched. CDR1 MNHEY and CDR2 SVGAGI come from the germline V gene. The CDR3 has 14 residues. This CDR3 reads CASRIQGAKGGYTF. As DNA, the CDR3 is TGTGCCAGCAGAATACAGGGGGCTAAAGGTGGCTACACCTTC.

This chain joins TRBV7-2 and TRBJ2-7, with TRBD1 identical over 8 bases. This CDR3 comprises 15 residues. V lost 2 bases and J lost 3; bases outside the gene matches: 6. Germline CDR1 and CDR2: SGHTA and FQGNSA. The CDR3 here is CASSLFGTGDYEQYF. As DNA, the CDR3 is TGTGCCAGCAGCTTATTCGGGACAGGAGACTACGAGCAGTACTTC.

This clone was observed a single time. The chain recombines TRBV19 with TRBJ1-3; 8 bases agree with TRBD1. The CDR3 has 15 residues. Per the germline V gene, CDR1 is LNHDA and CDR2 is SQIVND (reference sequence). J lost 0 bases, V lost 11 bases, and 9 bases had no gene match. CDR3 residues: CASAQGQVSGNTIYF. CDR3 nucleotide sequence: TGTGCCTCAGCCCAGGGACAGGTCTCTGGAAACACCATATATTTT. Variable domain in full (rest from reference TRBV19 and TRBJ1-3): DGGITQSPKYLFRKEGQNVTLSCEQNLNHDAMYWYRQDPGQGLRLIYYSQIVNDFQKGDIAEGYSVSREKKESFPLTVTSAQKNPTAFYLCASAQGQVSGNTIYFGEGSWLTVV.

The chain carries TRBV7-6 and TRBJ2-2; the D gene is possibly TRBD1 (5 bases). In germline, CDR1 is SGHVS, CDR2 FNYEAQ. CDR3 length equals 15 residues. Trimming removed 1 base from V and 5 bases from J, with 11 bases in between. The DNA for the CDR3 is TGTGCCAGCAGCTTAGAGCAGGGCAGAACCGGGGAGCTGTTTTTT. Protein product: CASSLEQGRTGELFF. Supplemented by reference TRBV7-6 and TRBJ2-2, the full variable domain reads GAGVSQSPRYKVTKRGQDVALRCDPISGHVSLYWYRQALGQGPEFLTYFNYEAQQDKSGLPNDRFSAERPEGSISTLTIQRTEQRDSAMYRCASSLEQGRTGELFFGEGSRLTVL.

The chain links TRBV29-1 to TRBJ2-7, with TRBD2 as a possible D gene (6 bases). Per the germline V gene, CDR1 is SQVTM and CDR2 is ANQGSEA. V lost 4 bases to trimming and J lost 1 base, with 11 bases between them. CDR3 length equals 13 residues. The CDR3 DNA is TGCAGCGTTGGGAATGGAGGGTCCTACGAGCAGTACTTC. Amino acid sequence: CSVGNGGSYEQYF.